Below, 12 T cell receptor beta chains from the same sample are listed, as sequenced in a study of blood T cell repertoires in COVID-19 (dated by TCRdb to about 2020). Library preparation employed the immunoSEQ multiplex PCR assay. Sourced from immuneACCESS, this table was stored by TCRdb with only in-frame sequences that have V and J called. A share of the clones is absent; for the studies checked, an unresolved V gene accounts for under half, and the remainder has no known explanation. For this sample the table gives tens of thousands of clones, of which about 87% were detected only once. Of the sample, 6% to 6.5% is held by the ten largest clones. The specimen was peripheral blood. The receptor source for this set is an elderly woman with active COVID-19.

The CDR3: CASSLGTGGGSWFTEAFF. The CDR3 DNA follows: TGTGCCAGCAGCTTAGGGACAGGGGGGGGCTCGTGGTTCACTGAAGCTTTCTTT. The rearrangement links TRBV7-6 to TRBJ1-1; 10 bases map to TRBD1. The CDR3 has 18 amino acids. CDR1 and CDR2 (germline): SGHVS, FNYEAQ. V lost 1 base, J lost 4 bases, and 12 bases stayed unmatched.

J is TRBJ2-2 and V is TRBV19, with 8 bases identical to TRBD2. CDR1 and CDR2 from the germline V gene are LNHDA and SQIVND (reference sequence). This CDR3 has 16 residues. V lost 5 bases and J lost 0; bases outside the gene matches: 5. The DNA of the CDR3 is TGTGCCAGTAGTGTAGCGGGACTGACGAACACCGGGGAGCTGTTTTTT. The encoded protein is CASSVAGLTNTGELFF.

This sequence joins TRBV11-3 and TRBJ2-5; weak D call: TRBD1 (6 bases). Germline lookup yields CDR1 SGHNT and CDR2 YENEEA. Trimming removed 1 base at V and 2 bases at J, with 8 bases between. This CDR3 is built from 14 residues. The CDR3 DNA follows: TGTGCCAGCAGCTTAGGACAGGCGCAAGAGACCCAGTACTTC. It codes for CASSLGQAQETQYF.

The chain recombines TRBV7-2 with TRBJ2-3, with 8 bases lining up with TRBD2. V lost 5 bases to trimming and J lost 3 bases; unmatched junction nucleotides: 10. There are 16 residues in the CDR3. Germline V lookup: CDR1 SGHTA, CDR2 FQGNSA. CDR3 nucleotide sequence: TGTGCCAGCAGCCCGAGGCGGGGGGCCCGTACAGATACGCAGTATTTT. Protein: CASSPRRGARTDTQYF.

The chain joins TRBV21-1 to TRBJ2-2; TRBD2, the table's D call, was not compared with the DNA. TRBV21-1 is a documented pseudogene. CDR3 length equals 13 residues. The CDR3 region has the DNA TGTGCCAGCAGCCGGAGGTCTCCCGGGGAGCTGTTTTTT. Its protein is CASSRRSPGELFF.

The chain uses TRBV6-2 or TRBV6-3 and TRBJ1-1; 7 bases align to TRBD1. The CDR3 totals 14 residues. The V gene end was trimmed by 6 bases and the J gene end by 0 bases; junction bases not matched to a gene: 4. CDR1 is MNHEY and CDR2 is SVGEGT in the germline V gene. CDR3 DNA sequence: TGTGCCAGCAGCCGGGACAGCATGAACACTGAAGCTTTCTTT. It translates to CASSRDSMNTEAFF.

This chain connects TRBV7-2 to TRBJ1-1, with D possibly TRBD1 on 5 matching bases. Germline V gene sequence: CDR1 SGHTA, CDR2 FQGNSA. Trimming took off 4 bases at V and 0 bases at J, with 9 bases between the two ends. The CDR3 is made up of 14 amino acids. CDR3 sequence: CASSSREMNTEAFF. CDR3 nucleotides: TGTGCCAGCAGCTCCAGGGAAATGAACACTGAAGCTTTCTTT.

A single count supports this clone. The rearrangement joins TRBV18 to TRBJ2-5; 9 nucleotides agree with TRBD1. V dropped 3 bases and J dropped 2; count of bases not matched to a gene: 4. Germline V gives CDR1 KGHSH, CDR2 LQKENI. The CDR3 is 15 amino acids. CDR3 bases: TGTGCCAGCTCACCTGGGACAGGGCAACAAGAGACCCAGTACTTC. Protein product: CASSPGTGQQETQYF.

This clone was recorded only once. This chain joins TRBV5-1 and TRBJ2-2; 9 nucleotides line up with TRBD2. The CDR3 is 15 residues long. With V trimmed by 0 bases and J by 9 bases, 6 bases remained unmatched. The V gene's germline CDR1 is SGHRS and CDR2 YFSETQ. As DNA, the CDR3 is TGCGCCAGCAGCTTGGATGGACTAGCGCTCAGGGAGCTGTTTTTT. It codes for CASSLDGLALRELFF.

This clone was seen only a few times. This chain uses TRBV5-1 with TRBJ2-7; 9 nucleotides line up with TRBD1. Per germline, CDR1 SGHRS and CDR2 YFSETQ. The CDR3 is 14 residues long. Trimming cost V 3 bases and J 4 bases; bases outside gene matches: 5. The CDR3 here is CASSSTGGGYEQYF. The CDR3 nucleotides are TGCGCCAGCAGCTCCACAGGGGGCGGGTACGAGCAGTACTTC.

This clone has a single count. The CDR3 DNA follows: TGCGCCAGCAGCCAAGTCCCAGGGGCTACCACAGATACGCAGTATTTT. It yields the protein CASSQVPGATTDTQYF. The V gene is TRBV4-1, the J gene TRBJ2-3, with D possibly matching TRBD1 (6 bases). This CDR3 spans 16 amino acids. Trimming took 1 base from V and 2 from J, leaving 13 bases between them. In germline, CDR1 is MGHRA, CDR2 YSYEKL.

This sequence joins TRBV3-1 (or the pseudogene TRBV3-2) and TRBJ2-5; possibly TRBD2 for D (5 bases). Trimming left V 1 base short and J 5 bases short, with 8 bases between. This CDR3 spans 13 amino acids. Per germline, CDR1 LGHDT and CDR2 YNNKEL (reference sequence). CDR3: CASSQVPGETQYF. The CDR3 nucleotides read TGTGCCAGCAGCCAAGTCCCGGGGGAGACCCAGTACTTC.